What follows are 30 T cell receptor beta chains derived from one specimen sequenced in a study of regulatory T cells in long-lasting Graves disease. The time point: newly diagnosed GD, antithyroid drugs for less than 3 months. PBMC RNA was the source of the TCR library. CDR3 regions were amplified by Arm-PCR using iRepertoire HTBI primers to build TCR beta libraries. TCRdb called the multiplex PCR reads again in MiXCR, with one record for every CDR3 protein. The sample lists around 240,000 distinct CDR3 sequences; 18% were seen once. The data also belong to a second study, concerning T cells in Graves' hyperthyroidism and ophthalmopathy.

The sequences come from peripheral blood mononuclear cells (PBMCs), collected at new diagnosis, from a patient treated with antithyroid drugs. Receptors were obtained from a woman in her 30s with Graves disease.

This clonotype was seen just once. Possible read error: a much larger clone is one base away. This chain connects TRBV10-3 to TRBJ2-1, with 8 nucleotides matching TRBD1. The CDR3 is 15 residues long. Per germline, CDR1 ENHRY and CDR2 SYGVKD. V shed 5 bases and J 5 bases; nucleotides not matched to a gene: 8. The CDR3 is CAISRQGLRDNEQFF. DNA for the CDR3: TGTGCCATCAGTCGACAGGGGCTTAGGGACAATGAGCAGTTCTTC.

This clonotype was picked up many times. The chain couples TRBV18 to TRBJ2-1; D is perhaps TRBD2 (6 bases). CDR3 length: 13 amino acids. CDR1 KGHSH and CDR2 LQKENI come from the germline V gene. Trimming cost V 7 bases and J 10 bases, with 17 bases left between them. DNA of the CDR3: TGTGCCAGCTGCGTGGGGGACTTTGGGGAGCAGTTCTTC. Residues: CASCVGDFGEQFF.

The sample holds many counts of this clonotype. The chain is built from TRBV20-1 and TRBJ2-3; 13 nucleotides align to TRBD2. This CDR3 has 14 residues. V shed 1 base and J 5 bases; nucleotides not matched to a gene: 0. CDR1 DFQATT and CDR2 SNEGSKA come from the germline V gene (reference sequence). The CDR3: CSARGTSGGDTQYF. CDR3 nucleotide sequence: TGCAGTGCTAGAGGGACTAGCGGGGGAGATACGCAGTATTTT.

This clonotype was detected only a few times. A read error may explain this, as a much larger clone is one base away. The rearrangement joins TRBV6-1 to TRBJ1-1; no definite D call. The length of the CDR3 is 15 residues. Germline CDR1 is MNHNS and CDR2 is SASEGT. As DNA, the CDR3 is TGTGCCAGCAGCTCGCAAGTGGTAGCGAACACTGGAGCTTTCTTT. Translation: CASSSQVVANTGAFF.

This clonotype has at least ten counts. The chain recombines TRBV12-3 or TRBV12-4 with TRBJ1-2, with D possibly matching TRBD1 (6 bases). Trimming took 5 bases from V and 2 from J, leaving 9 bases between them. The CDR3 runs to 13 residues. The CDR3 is CASSTGPNYGYTF. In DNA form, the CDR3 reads TGTGCCAGCAGTACAGGGCCAAACTATGGCTACACCTTC.

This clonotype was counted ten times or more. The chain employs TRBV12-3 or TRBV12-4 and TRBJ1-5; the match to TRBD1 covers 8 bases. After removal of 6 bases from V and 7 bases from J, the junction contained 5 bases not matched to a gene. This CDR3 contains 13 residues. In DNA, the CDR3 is TGTGCCAGCAGCCAGGGACAGGTCCAGCCCCAGCATTTT. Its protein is CASSQGQVQPQHF.

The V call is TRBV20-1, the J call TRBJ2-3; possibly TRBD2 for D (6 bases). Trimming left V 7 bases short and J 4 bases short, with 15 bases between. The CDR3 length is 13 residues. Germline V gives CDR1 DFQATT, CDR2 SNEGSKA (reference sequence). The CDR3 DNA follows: TGCAGTGGATTTGCGGGGTCCGCAGATACGCAGTATTTT. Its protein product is CSGFAGSADTQYF.

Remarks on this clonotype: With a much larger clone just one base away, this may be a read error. CDR3 region: CASSPNIQASYEQYF. Here the CDR3 DNA reads TGTGCCAGCAGCCCCAATATACAGGCCTCCTACGAGCAGTACTTC. V gene TRBV7-9 combines with J gene TRBJ2-7; D might be TRBD1 (5 bases). The CDR3 has 15 amino acids. Looked up from germline, CDR1 is SEHNR and CDR2 is FQNEAQ (reference sequence). The ends were cut back, 5 bases at V and 0 bases at J, with 14 bases in the middle.

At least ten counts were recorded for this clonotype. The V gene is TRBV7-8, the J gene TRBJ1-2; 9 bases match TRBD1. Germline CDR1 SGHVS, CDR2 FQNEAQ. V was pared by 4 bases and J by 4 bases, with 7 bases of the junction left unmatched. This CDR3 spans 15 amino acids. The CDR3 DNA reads TGTGCCAGCAGCTCTAACCGGGACAGGGCCTATGGCTACACCTTC. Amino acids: CASSSNRDRAYGYTF.

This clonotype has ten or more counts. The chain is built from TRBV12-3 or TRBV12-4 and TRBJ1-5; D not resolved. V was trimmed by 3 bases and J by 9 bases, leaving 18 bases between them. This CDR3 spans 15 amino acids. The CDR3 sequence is CASSFGEIIHPPQHF. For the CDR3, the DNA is TGTGCCAGCAGTTTTGGAGAAATCATTCACCCGCCCCAGCATTTT.

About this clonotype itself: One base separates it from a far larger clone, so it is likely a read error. This CDR3 is CASSLAPPSSYNEQYF. Written as DNA, the CDR3 is TGCGCCAGCAGCTTGGCGCCCCCGAGCTCCTACAATGAGCAGTACTTC. This chain connects TRBV5-1 to TRBJ2-4, with D unclear. Germline assignment: CDR1 SGHRS and CDR2 YFSETQ. The CDR3 runs 16 residues. Between the trimmed V and J ends, which lost 0 bases and 13 bases, there was a span of 23 bases.

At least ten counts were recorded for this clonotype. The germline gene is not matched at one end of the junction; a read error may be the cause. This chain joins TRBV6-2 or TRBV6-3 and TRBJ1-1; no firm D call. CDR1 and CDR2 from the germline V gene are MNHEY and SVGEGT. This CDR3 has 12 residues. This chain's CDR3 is CASSYGNSEAFF. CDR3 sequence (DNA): TGTGCCAGCAGTTACGGTAACAGTGAAGCTTTCTTT.

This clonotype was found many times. CDR3 sequence: CSASGGAGIGQYF. CDR3 DNA sequence: TGCAGTGCCAGCGGGGGGGCGGGGATTGGGCAGTATTTT. The V call is TRBV20-1, the J call TRBJ2-3; TRBD2 aligns across 10 bases. Germline values: CDR1 DFQATT, CDR2 SNEGSKA (reference sequence). CDR3 length: 13 residues. J was trimmed by 11 bases and V by 6 bases; bases with no gene match: 11.

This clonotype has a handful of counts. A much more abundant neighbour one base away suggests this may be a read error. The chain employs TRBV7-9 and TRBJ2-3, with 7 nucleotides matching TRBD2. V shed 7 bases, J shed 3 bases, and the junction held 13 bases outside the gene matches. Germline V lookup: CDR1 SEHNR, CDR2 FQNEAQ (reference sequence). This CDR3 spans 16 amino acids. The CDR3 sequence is CASTSLSGKETDTQYF. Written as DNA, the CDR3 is TGTGCCAGCACGAGCTTAAGCGGGAAAGAAACAGATACGCAGTATTTT.

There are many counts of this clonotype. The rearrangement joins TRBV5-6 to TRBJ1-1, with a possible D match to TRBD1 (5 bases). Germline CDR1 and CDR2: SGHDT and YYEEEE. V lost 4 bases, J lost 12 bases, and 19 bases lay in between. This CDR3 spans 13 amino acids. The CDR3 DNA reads TGTGCCAGCAGCCAAGGGACGGCGGCGGGACCTTTCTTT. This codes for CASSQGTAAGPFF.

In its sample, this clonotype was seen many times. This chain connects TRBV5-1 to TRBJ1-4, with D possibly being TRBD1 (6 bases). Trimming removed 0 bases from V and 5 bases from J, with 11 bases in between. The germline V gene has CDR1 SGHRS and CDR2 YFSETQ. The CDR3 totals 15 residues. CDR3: CASSLAGQKNEKLFF. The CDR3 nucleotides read TGCGCCAGCAGCTTGGCGGGACAAAAAAATGAAAAACTGTTTTTT.

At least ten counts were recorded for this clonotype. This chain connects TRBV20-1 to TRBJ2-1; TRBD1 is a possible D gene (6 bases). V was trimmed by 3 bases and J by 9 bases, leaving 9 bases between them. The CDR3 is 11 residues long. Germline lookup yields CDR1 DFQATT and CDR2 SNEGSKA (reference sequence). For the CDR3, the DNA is TGCAGTGCTAGGTTAGGGGGTGAGCAGTTCTTC. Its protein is CSARLGGEQFF.

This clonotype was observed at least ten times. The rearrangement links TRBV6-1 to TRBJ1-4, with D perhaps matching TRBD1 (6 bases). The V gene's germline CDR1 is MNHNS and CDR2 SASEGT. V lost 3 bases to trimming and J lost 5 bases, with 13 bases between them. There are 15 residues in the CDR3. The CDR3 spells CASSDIRGANEKLFF. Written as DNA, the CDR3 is TGTGCCAGCAGTGATATCAGGGGCGCGAATGAAAAACTGTTTTTT.

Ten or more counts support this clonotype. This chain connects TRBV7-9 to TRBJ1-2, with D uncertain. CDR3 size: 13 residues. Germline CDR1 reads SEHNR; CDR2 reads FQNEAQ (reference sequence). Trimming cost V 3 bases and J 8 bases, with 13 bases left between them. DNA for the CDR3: TGTGCCAGCAGCTTGGAGGGCGGGAGAGGCTACACCTTC. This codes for CASSLEGGRGYTF.

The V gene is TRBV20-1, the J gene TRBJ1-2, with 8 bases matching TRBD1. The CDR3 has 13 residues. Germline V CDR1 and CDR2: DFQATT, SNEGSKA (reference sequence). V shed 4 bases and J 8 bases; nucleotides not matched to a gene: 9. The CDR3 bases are TGCAGTGCTATCGACAGGGGAGCGGGGGGCTACACCTTC. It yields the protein CSAIDRGAGGYTF.

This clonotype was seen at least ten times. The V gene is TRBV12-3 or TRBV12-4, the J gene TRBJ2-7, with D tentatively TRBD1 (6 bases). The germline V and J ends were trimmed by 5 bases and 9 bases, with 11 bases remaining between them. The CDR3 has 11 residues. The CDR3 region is CASSPGHMQYF. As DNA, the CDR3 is TGTGCCAGCAGTCCGGGACACATGCAGTACTTC.

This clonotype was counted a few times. CDR3 DNA: TGTGCCAGCAGACAGGGGGCTTCGGGCTCACCCCTCCACTTT. Protein product: CASRQGASGSPLHF. This chain links TRBV25-1 with TRBJ1-6, with 9 bases that match TRBD1. Per germline, CDR1 MGHDK and CDR2 SYGVNS. Losses at the gene ends were 6 bases for V and 10 bases for J; bases not matched to a gene: 7. The CDR3 is 14 residues long. Full variable domain (rest looked up from reference TRBV25-1 and TRBJ1-6): EADIYQTPRYLVIGTGKKITLECSQTMGHDKMYWYQQDPGMELHLIHYSYGVNSTEKGDLSSESTVSRIRTEHFPLTLESARPSHTSQYLCASRQGASGSPLHFGNGTRLTVT.

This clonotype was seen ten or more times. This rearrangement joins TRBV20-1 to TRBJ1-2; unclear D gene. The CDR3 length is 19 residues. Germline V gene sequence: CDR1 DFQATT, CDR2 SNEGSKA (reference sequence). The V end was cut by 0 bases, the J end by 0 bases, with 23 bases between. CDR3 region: CSAREVGADPYTPNYGYTF. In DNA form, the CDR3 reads TGCAGTGCTAGAGAGGTCGGTGCAGACCCTTACACCCCTAACTATGGCTACACCTTC.

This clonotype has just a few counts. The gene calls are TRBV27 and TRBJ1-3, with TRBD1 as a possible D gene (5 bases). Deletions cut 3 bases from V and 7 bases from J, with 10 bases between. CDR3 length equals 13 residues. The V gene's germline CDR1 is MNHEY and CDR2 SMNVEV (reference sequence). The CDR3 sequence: CASSLASGNTIYF. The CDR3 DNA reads TGTGCCAGCAGTTTGGCCTCAGGGAACACCATATATTTT.

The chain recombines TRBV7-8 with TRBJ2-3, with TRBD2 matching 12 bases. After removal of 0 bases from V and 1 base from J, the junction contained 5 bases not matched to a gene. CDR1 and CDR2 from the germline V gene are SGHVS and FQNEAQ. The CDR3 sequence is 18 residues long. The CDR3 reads CASSLALAGGQGTDTQYF. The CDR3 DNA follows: TGTGCCAGCAGCTTAGCGCTAGCGGGGGGGCAGGGCACAGATACGCAGTATTTT.

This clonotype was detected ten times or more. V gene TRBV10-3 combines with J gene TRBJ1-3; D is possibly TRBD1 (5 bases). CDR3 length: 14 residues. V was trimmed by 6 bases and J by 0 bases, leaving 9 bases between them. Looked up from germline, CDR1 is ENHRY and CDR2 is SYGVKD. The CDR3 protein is CAIRGTDSGNTIYF. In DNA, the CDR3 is TGTGCCATCAGGGGGACGGACTCTGGAAACACCATATATTTT.

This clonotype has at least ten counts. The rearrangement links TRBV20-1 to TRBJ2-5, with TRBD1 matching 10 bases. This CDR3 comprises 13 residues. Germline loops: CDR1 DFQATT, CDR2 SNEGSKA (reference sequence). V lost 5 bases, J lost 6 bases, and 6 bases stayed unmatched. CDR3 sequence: CSALRDRGQTQYF. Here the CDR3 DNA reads TGCAGTGCTCTCAGGGACAGGGGACAGACCCAGTACTTC.

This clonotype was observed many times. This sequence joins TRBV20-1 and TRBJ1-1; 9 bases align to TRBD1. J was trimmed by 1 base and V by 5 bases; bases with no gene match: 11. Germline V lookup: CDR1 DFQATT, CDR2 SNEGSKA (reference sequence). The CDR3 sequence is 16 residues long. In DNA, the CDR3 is TGCAGTGCTCCCCGGGCGGACAGGGGACGGAACACTGAAGCTTTCTTT. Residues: CSAPRADRGRNTEAFF.

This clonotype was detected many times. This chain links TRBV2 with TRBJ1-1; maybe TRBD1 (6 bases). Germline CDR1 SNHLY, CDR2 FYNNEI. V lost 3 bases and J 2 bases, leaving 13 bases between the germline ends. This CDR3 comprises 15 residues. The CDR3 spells CASSDRTAANTEAFF. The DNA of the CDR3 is TGTGCCAGCAGTGACAGGACAGCAGCTAACACTGAAGCTTTCTTT.

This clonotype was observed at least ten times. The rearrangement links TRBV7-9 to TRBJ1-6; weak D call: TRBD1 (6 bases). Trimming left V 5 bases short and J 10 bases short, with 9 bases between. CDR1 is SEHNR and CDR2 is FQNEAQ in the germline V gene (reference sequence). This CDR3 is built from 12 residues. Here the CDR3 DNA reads TGTGCCAGCAGCCTAACAGGGTCACCCCTCCACTTT. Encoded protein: CASSLTGSPLHF.